These 11 T cell receptor beta chains originate from one sample sequenced in a study of blood T cell repertoires in COVID-19 (dated by TCRdb to 2018 to 2020). The method was the immunoSEQ multiplex PCR assay. In its TCRdb copy, this immuneACCESS table keeps in-frame sequences only and misses some clones. Where compared with another copy, unresolved V genes explain less than half of these, and the others have no known cause. For this sample there are 130,000 or so clones; roughly 90% appear just once. Roughly 2.5% of the sample goes to the ten largest clones. Sequences were obtained from peripheral blood. These TCRs come from a human donor with COVID-19, enrolled during active disease. The donor label of this sample is uncertain.

CDR3 amino acids: CASSRIPQGAATYEQYF. CDR3 bases: TGTGCCAGCAGCCGGATCCCACAGGGGGCGGCGACCTACGAGCAGTACTTC. V and J are TRBV3-1 (or the pseudogene TRBV3-2) and TRBJ2-7; 9 bases fit TRBD1. The CDR3 loop spans 17 amino acids. V was clipped by 4 bases and J by 2 bases; unmatched bases: 12. Germline assignment: CDR1 LGHDT and CDR2 YNNKEL (reference sequence).

The rearrangement links TRBV12-3 or TRBV12-4 to TRBJ2-3, with D perhaps TRBD2 (6 bases). Trimming left V 8 bases short and J 0 bases short, with 9 bases between. The length of the CDR3 is 13 residues. DNA of the CDR3: TGTGCCAGCGGACTATCTAGCACAGATACGCAGTATTTT. Protein product: CASGLSSTDTQYF.

The chain couples TRBV5-1 to TRBJ1-1; no definite D call. The germline V gene has CDR1 SGHRS and CDR2 YFSETQ. V was clipped by 0 bases and J by 1 base, with 4 bases between them. This CDR3 is built from 13 residues. In DNA, the CDR3 is TGCGCCAGCAGCTTGGATCAGAACACTGAAGCTTTCTTT. It yields the protein CASSLDQNTEAFF.

The V gene is TRBV7-8, the J gene TRBJ1-1; D is perhaps TRBD1 (5 bases). The ends were cut back, 0 bases at V and 2 bases at J, with 7 bases in the middle. The CDR3 contains 14 residues. Germline V lookup: CDR1 SGHVS, CDR2 FQNEAQ. CDR3 nucleotides: TGTGCCAGCAGCTTAGCGGGGGGAAACACTGAAGCTTTCTTT. Translated: CASSLAGGNTEAFF.

The rearrangement uses TRBV10-1 and TRBJ2-1; 11 nucleotides agree with TRBD1. The CDR3 sequence is 17 residues long. From germline, CDR1 is WNHNN and CDR2 SYGVQD (reference sequence). The trim removed 5 bases at V and 4 bases at J, leaving 10 bases unmatched. The CDR3 is CASSQTEGTGGYNEQFF. DNA for the CDR3: TGCGCCAGCAGTCAGACCGAAGGGACAGGGGGATACAATGAGCAGTTCTTC.

V is TRBV21-1 and J is TRBJ2-3; TRBD2, the table's D call, was not compared with the DNA. TRBV21-1 is noted as a pseudogene. This CDR3 has 15 residues. CDR3 amino acids: CASSKGLADTDTQYF. Here the CDR3 DNA reads TGTGCCAGCAGCAAAGGACTAGCGGACACAGATACGCAGTATTTT.

The chain is built from TRBV5-1 and TRBJ2-7, with 7 bases identical to TRBD2. The J segment lost 6 bases and the V segment lost 4 bases, leaving 13 bases of the junction unmatched. Germline V gene lookup returns CDR1 SGHRS and CDR2 YFSETQ. CDR3 size: 15 residues. CDR3 sequence reads: CASSPATVRGVEQYF. The CDR3 region has the DNA TGCGCCAGCAGCCCGGCGACGGTACGGGGGGTCGAGCAGTACTTC. Using reference TRBV5-1 and TRBJ2-7 for the parts outside the CDR3, the full variable domain is KAGVTQTPRYLIKTRGQQVTLSCSPISGHRSVSWYQQTPGQGLQFLFEYFSETQRNKGNFPGRFSGRQFSNSRSEMNVSTLELGDSALYLCASSPATVRGVEQYFGPGTRLTVT.

The J gene is TRBJ2-7, the V gene TRBV5-6, with D possibly being TRBD1 (6 bases). Germline loops: CDR1 SGHDT, CDR2 YYEEEE. V lost 0 bases and J 7 bases, leaving 11 bases between the germline ends. There are 13 residues in the CDR3. The CDR3 DNA is TGTGCCAGCAGCTTGGGGCAGGGGATGGAGCAGTACTTC. This translates into CASSLGQGMEQYF.

The chain carries TRBV9 and TRBJ1-4; 8 bases align to TRBD1. Germline V gene sequence: CDR1 SGDLS, CDR2 YYNGEE. V lost 4 bases and J lost 7; bases outside the gene matches: 12. The CDR3 is 16 amino acids. The CDR3 spells CASSPLTQGGGEKLFF. The CDR3 DNA sequence: TGTGCCAGCAGCCCACTTACACAGGGGGGTGGTGAAAAACTGTTTTTT.

This clone was detected once. J is TRBJ1-1 and V is TRBV28; 9 positions match TRBD1. Germline CDR1 is MDHEN and CDR2 is SYDVKM. The V gene end was trimmed by 6 bases and the J gene end by 2 bases; junction bases not matched to a gene: 7. This CDR3 has 15 amino acids. This CDR3 reads CASSPTDRGNTEAFF. The CDR3 region has the DNA TGTGCCAGCAGCCCTACGGACAGGGGTAACACTGAAGCTTTCTTT.

V is TRBV27 and J is TRBJ1-5; no clear D. Germline V gives CDR1 MNHEY, CDR2 SMNVEV (reference sequence). Trimming left V 5 bases short and J 0 bases short, with 14 bases between. The CDR3 covers 16 residues. The CDR3 loop is CASSEGRGYSNQPQHF. CDR3 bases: TGTGCCAGCAGTGAGGGCCGGGGTTATAGCAATCAGCCCCAGCATTTT.